The 10 T cell receptor beta chains presented below share a single source sample, sequenced in a study of blood T cells in healthy people across ages. Alongside a J-beta primer mix, a sample-barcoded 5' primer served in a second PCR lasting about 7 to 12 cycles. TCRdb redid the calling of the 5' RACE reads with MiXCR, one entry per CDR3 protein. This table holds about 290,000 distinct CDR3 sequences, 25% to 30% found once. Sequencing used blood. The receptors derive from a woman aged 65 to 85 in good health.

This clonotype was observed many times. The chain carries TRBV29-1 and TRBJ2-1; 7 nucleotides line up with TRBD2. CDR1 and CDR2 (germline): SQVTM, ANQGSEA. J was trimmed by 8 bases and V by 3 bases; bases with no gene match: 7. The CDR3 sequence is 13 residues long. The CDR3 DNA follows: TGCAGCGTTGACCAGCGGGATTCCCATGAGCAGTTCTTC. Amino acids: CSVDQRDSHEQFF.

The chain carries TRBV12-3 or TRBV12-4 and TRBJ2-2; D might be TRBD2 (5 bases). The CDR3 runs to 16 residues. The V end lost 4 bases, the J end lost 6 bases, and 18 bases lay between the germline ends. CDR3 nucleotides: TGTGCCAGCAGTTCCGAGCGAGGGAGAGACGCCGGGGAGCTGTTTTTT. This encodes CASSSERGRDAGELFF.

The rearrangement links TRBV9 to TRBJ2-1; 10 bases agree with TRBD2. The germline CDR1 and CDR2 sequences are SGDLS and YYNGEE. This CDR3 region has 19 residues. Trimming at V came to 0 bases and at J to 0 bases, leaving 9 bases not matched to a gene. For the CDR3, the DNA is TGTGCCAGCAGCGTAGATGGGACTAGCGAGAGAAGCTCCTACAATGAGCAGTTCTTC. Translation: CASSVDGTSERSSYNEQFF.

In DNA, the CDR3 is TGTGCCAGCAGTCTTGGGGGCATGGAGACCCAGTACTTC. Residues: CASSLGGMETQYF. V is TRBV7-9 and J is TRBJ2-5, with TRBD1 as a possible D gene (6 bases). Germline loops: CDR1 SEHNR, CDR2 FQNEAQ (reference sequence). V was shortened by 6 bases and J by 5 bases, with 13 bases between the two germline ends. This CDR3 spans 13 amino acids.

This clonotype was detected only a few times. This chain joins TRBV27 and TRBJ2-7, with TRBD1 matching over 8 bases. The CDR3 is made up of 14 amino acids. The germline V gene has CDR1 MNHEY and CDR2 SMNVEV (reference sequence). With 7 bases clipped from V and 2 bases from J, the junction kept 7 bases outside the gene matches. CDR3 amino acids: CASKVGRGPYEQYF. CDR3 coding DNA: TGTGCCAGCAAGGTCGGCAGGGGGCCCTACGAGCAGTACTTC.

V is TRBV12-3 or TRBV12-4 and J is TRBJ1-5; 8 bases align to TRBD1. After removal of 3 bases from V and 5 bases from J, the junction contained 3 bases not matched to a gene. The CDR3 contains 14 residues. This CDR3 is CASSFRQGYQPQHF. The CDR3 region has the DNA TGTGCCAGCAGTTTCCGACAGGGGTATCAGCCCCAGCATTTT.

The chain uses TRBV20-1 and TRBJ2-1; D may be TRBD2 (6 bases). Between the trimmed V and J ends, which lost 2 bases and 1 base, there was a span of 9 bases. Germline V gene lookup returns CDR1 DFQATT and CDR2 SNEGSKA (reference sequence). This CDR3 comprises 14 residues. The CDR3: CSARRAGSYNEQFF. In DNA, the CDR3 is TGCAGTGCTAGACGTGCGGGGTCCTACAATGAGCAGTTCTTC.

This chain links TRBV27 with TRBJ1-6; D remains unclear. The CDR3 is 10 amino acids. The germline V gene has CDR1 MNHEY and CDR2 SMNVEV (reference sequence). V was trimmed by 9 bases and J by 6 bases, leaving 3 bases between them. The CDR3 loop reads CASINSPLHF. The CDR3 DNA follows: TGTGCCAGTATTAATTCACCCCTCCACTTT.

This clonotype has more than one count but fewer than ten. This sequence joins TRBV7-9 and TRBJ2-1; 7 bases line up with TRBD2. V was clipped by 1 base and J by 8 bases; unmatched bases: 11. The CDR3 totals 16 residues. CDR1 SEHNR and CDR2 FQNEAQ come from the germline V gene (reference sequence). CDR3 loop: CASSLEGGPGFYEQFF. CDR3 DNA: TGTGCCAGCAGCTTAGAGGGAGGGCCAGGTTTCTATGAGCAGTTCTTC.

This clonotype appeared many times. This chain uses TRBV28 with TRBJ2-7, with a tentative D call TRBD1 (6 bases). Germline V lookup: CDR1 MDHEN, CDR2 SYDVKM. Deletions cut 5 bases from V and 0 bases from J, with 8 bases between. This CDR3 is 13 amino acids long. The CDR3 loop reads CASSEGGSYEQYF. DNA for the CDR3: TGTGCCAGCAGTGAAGGGGGCTCCTACGAGCAGTACTTC.